This is a list of T cell receptor beta chains from one sample in a study of blood T cell repertoires in COVID-19. Sequenced by immunoSEQ multiplex PCR; TCRdb stores in-frame clones only, minus some. The data show about 140,000 clones, with approximately 88% seen just once and over 4.5% held by the top ten. The sample taken for sequencing was peripheral blood. Receptors were obtained from a human donor in a cohort sampled during active COVID-19. CDR3s include the opening cysteine and the closing phenylalanine or tryptophan. D genes are given only for firm matches. The size entry is marked missing in some rows and otherwise reads once, few, many or a size class.

clone_size: once; d_call: TRBD2; v_call: TRBV3-1/TRBV3-2; j_call: TRBJ2-5; cdr3_nt: TGTGCCAGCAGCCGGACTAGCGGGGGGGGAGAGACCCAGTACTTC; cdr3_aa: CASSRTSGGGETQYF
clone_size: .; d_call: TRBD2; v_call: TRBV28; j_call: TRBJ2-1; cdr3_nt: TGTGCCAGCCCTCCTGGGTCACCGGGACTAGCGGTGGACAATGAGCAGTTCTTC; cdr3_aa: CASPPGSPGLAVDNEQFF
clone_size: .; d_call: TRBD1; v_call: TRBV28; j_call: TRBJ1-5; cdr3_nt: TGTGCCAGCAGTTTAGCGGGACAGCAATGGCCTCAGCCCCAGCATTTT; cdr3_aa: CASSLAGQQWPQPQHF
clone_size: .; d_call: .; v_call: TRBV5-6; j_call: TRBJ1-2; cdr3_nt: TGTGCCAGCAGCTTGGGACAGTCTAACTATGGCTACACCTTC; cdr3_aa: CASSLGQSNYGYTF
clone_size: .; d_call: TRBD1; v_call: TRBV7-9; j_call: TRBJ1-2; cdr3_nt: TGTGCCAGCAGCTTACAGGGGGCCCAGTTAGCTAACTATGGCTACACCTTC; cdr3_aa: CASSLQGAQLANYGYTF
clone_size: once; d_call: TRBD1; v_call: TRBV19; j_call: TRBJ1-6; cdr3_nt: TGTGCCAGTAGTATAGGGAAGGGACAGGGAGCTTCACCCCTCCACTTT; cdr3_aa: CASSIGKGQGASPLHF
clone_size: many; d_call: TRBD1; v_call: TRBV10-3; j_call: TRBJ2-7; cdr3_nt: TGTGCCATCAGTGACTCCGGGACAGGGGCACCCTACGAGCAGTACTTC; cdr3_aa: CAISDSGTGAPYEQYF
clone_size: once; d_call: TRBD2; v_call: TRBV15; j_call: TRBJ2-7; cdr3_nt: TGTGCCACCAGCAGAGAGGGACTAGCCTACGAGCAGTACTTC; cdr3_aa: CATSREGLAYEQYF
clone_size: .; d_call: TRBD1; v_call: TRBV30; j_call: TRBJ1-2; cdr3_nt: TGTGCCTGGGGGACAGGGGAGGGCTATGGCTACACCTTC; cdr3_aa: CAWGTGEGYGYTF
clone_size: once; d_call: TRBD2; v_call: TRBV28; j_call: TRBJ2-2; cdr3_nt: TGTGCCAGCAGCCTAACTAGCGGGCACGGGGAGCTGTTTTTT; cdr3_aa: CASSLTSGHGELFF
clone_size: .; d_call: .; v_call: TRBV30; j_call: TRBJ2-7; cdr3_nt: TGTGCCTGGAGTGTACTAAGGGAGTTAGAGACGTCCCACGAGCAGTACTTC; cdr3_aa: CAWSVLRELETSHEQYF
clone_size: once; d_call: .; v_call: TRBV7-9; j_call: TRBJ1-2; cdr3_nt: TGTGCCAGCAGCTCAGATCGAGGGAACTATGGCTACACCTTC; cdr3_aa: CASSSDRGNYGYTF
clone_size: .; d_call: TRBD2; v_call: TRBV15; j_call: TRBJ2-1; cdr3_nt: TGTGCCACCAGCAGGACCGGACTAGCGGTCAATGAGCAGTTCTTC; cdr3_aa: CATSRTGLAVNEQFF
clone_size: .; d_call: TRBD1; v_call: TRBV28; j_call: TRBJ1-4; cdr3_nt: TGTGCCAGCAGTTTATGGTGGGACAGTCGCAACTCAGCAACTAATGAAAAACTGTTTTTT; cdr3_aa: CASSLWWDSRNSATNEKLFF
clone_size: .; d_call: .; v_call: TRBV28; j_call: TRBJ1-2; cdr3_nt: TGTGCCAGCAGTTTAACATCTTCCTATGGCTACACCTTC; cdr3_aa: CASSLTSSYGYTF
clone_size: .; d_call: .; v_call: TRBV4-1; j_call: TRBJ2-5; cdr3_nt: TGCGCCAGCAGCCAAGTTGGAGGGCCATTACAAGAGACCCAGTACTTC; cdr3_aa: CASSQVGGPLQETQYF
clone_size: .; d_call: TRBD2; v_call: TRBV7-9; j_call: TRBJ2-5; cdr3_nt: TGTGCCAGCAGCTTGGGTAGCGGGGGGTACGATCAAGAGACCCAGTACTTC; cdr3_aa: CASSLGSGGYDQETQYF
clone_size: .; d_call: TRBD1; v_call: TRBV6-2/TRBV6-3; j_call: TRBJ1-2; cdr3_nt: TGTGCCAGCAGTTCACACCGGGACAGGTCCTATTATGGCTACACCTTC; cdr3_aa: CASSSHRDRSYYGYTF
clone_size: .; d_call: TRBD2; v_call: TRBV15; j_call: TRBJ2-7; cdr3_nt: TGTGCCACCAGCAGAGATCTTTCGGGGGGAGCTTACGAGCAGTACTTC; cdr3_aa: CATSRDLSGGAYEQYF
clone_size: .; d_call: .; v_call: TRBV6-2/TRBV6-3; j_call: TRBJ2-7; cdr3_nt: TGTGCCAGCAGCGGCCCGCAACGTAGCGGAAGAGGGGTTCGCGAGCAGTACTTC; cdr3_aa: CASSGPQRSGRGVREQYF
clone_size: .; d_call: .; v_call: TRBV4-1; j_call: TRBJ2-7; cdr3_nt: TGCGCCAGCAGCCAGGTCTGGGGGGAAGGCGAGCAGTACTTC; cdr3_aa: CASSQVWGEGEQYF
clone_size: .; d_call: TRBD1; v_call: TRBV6-5; j_call: TRBJ2-1; cdr3_nt: TGTGCCAGCAGTTATCGGCCACAGGGGTCAAATGAGCAGTTCTTC; cdr3_aa: CASSYRPQGSNEQFF
clone_size: .; d_call: .; v_call: TRBV3-1/TRBV3-2; j_call: TRBJ2-7; cdr3_nt: TGTGCCAGCAGCCGGCAGAGGGCAAGCCCCAGCTCCTACGAGCAGTACTTC; cdr3_aa: CASSRQRASPSSYEQYF
clone_size: .; d_call: TRBD2; v_call: TRBV11-3; j_call: TRBJ2-7; cdr3_nt: TGTGCCAGCAGGCCCGGGACTACCCTCTACGAGCAGTACTTC; cdr3_aa: CASRPGTTLYEQYF
clone_size: .; d_call: .; v_call: TRBV5-8; j_call: TRBJ2-5; cdr3_nt: TGTGCCAGCAGCAAGACAGGAACATACGGGGGGGAGACCCAGTACTTC; cdr3_aa: CASSKTGTYGGETQYF
clone_size: once; d_call: TRBD2; v_call: TRBV29-1; j_call: TRBJ2-5; cdr3_nt: TGCAGCGTTGTGGTAGCGGGGGGTCAAGAGACCCAGTACTTC; cdr3_aa: CSVVVAGGQETQYF
clone_size: .; d_call: .; v_call: TRBV28; j_call: TRBJ2-7; cdr3_nt: TGTGCCAGCAGTTTCCGTCTAGCCGAAACCGAGCAGTACTTC; cdr3_aa: CASSFRLAETEQYF
clone_size: .; d_call: .; v_call: TRBV2; j_call: TRBJ2-5; cdr3_nt: TGTGCCAGCAGTGAGCTACGGGAGACCCAGTACTTC; cdr3_aa: CASSELRETQYF
clone_size: .; d_call: .; v_call: TRBV5-4; j_call: TRBJ2-5; cdr3_nt: TGTGCCAGCAGCCCCACACGGGGGGCGATGGACCAGTACTTC; cdr3_aa: CASSPTRGAMDQYF
clone_size: .; d_call: TRBD1; v_call: TRBV19; j_call: TRBJ2-2; cdr3_nt: TGTGCCAGTAGTATAGGGGCAGGGGGCAAATCCGGGGAGCTGTTTTTT; cdr3_aa: CASSIGAGGKSGELFF
clone_size: .; d_call: TRBD2; v_call: TRBV9; j_call: TRBJ2-7; cdr3_nt: TGTGCCAGCAGCGAGACCGGGGGGGGGCGCGAGCAGTACTTC; cdr3_aa: CASSETGGGREQYF
clone_size: .; d_call: TRBD1; v_call: TRBV5-1; j_call: TRBJ2-2; cdr3_nt: TGCGCCAGCAGCGTGACAGGGGTACTCACCGGGGAGCTGTTTTTT; cdr3_aa: CASSVTGVLTGELFF
clone_size: .; d_call: .; v_call: TRBV11-3; j_call: TRBJ1-1; cdr3_nt: TGTGCCAGCAGCTTAGGGAGTGAAACTGAAGCTTTCTTT; cdr3_aa: CASSLGSETEAFF
clone_size: .; d_call: TRBD2; v_call: TRBV29-1; j_call: TRBJ2-7; cdr3_nt: TGCAGCGGTAGGACTAGCAACACCTACGAGCAGTACTTC; cdr3_aa: CSGRTSNTYEQYF
clone_size: .; d_call: .; v_call: TRBV6-6; j_call: TRBJ2-1; cdr3_nt: TGTGCCAGCAGCCTCGTCTACCTAGATGAGCAGTTCTTC; cdr3_aa: CASSLVYLDEQFF
clone_size: .; d_call: .; v_call: TRBV5-6; j_call: TRBJ2-7; cdr3_nt: TGTGCCAGCAGCTTCGGAGCCTACGAGCAGTACTTC; cdr3_aa: CASSFGAYEQYF
clone_size: .; d_call: .; v_call: TRBV10-1; j_call: TRBJ1-1; cdr3_nt: TGCGCCAGCAGTGAGTCGGGGGGGAACACTGAAGCTTTCTTT; cdr3_aa: CASSESGGNTEAFF
clone_size: .; d_call: .; v_call: TRBV4-1; j_call: TRBJ1-5; cdr3_nt: TGCGCCAGCAGCCAAGAAGGGGGGGGAAAGCCCCAGCATTTT; cdr3_aa: CASSQEGGGKPQHF
clone_size: once; d_call: TRBD2; v_call: TRBV7-2; j_call: TRBJ2-1; cdr3_nt: TGTGCCAGCAGCTTGGGACTAGCGGGGGGTGACAATGAGCAGTTCTTC; cdr3_aa: CASSLGLAGGDNEQFF
clone_size: .; d_call: TRBD1; v_call: TRBV6-2/TRBV6-3; j_call: TRBJ2-6; cdr3_nt: TGTGCCAGCAGCTCCCGACAGGGAATTAGGTCTGGGGCCAACGTCCTGACTTTC; cdr3_aa: CASSSRQGIRSGANVLTF
clone_size: .; d_call: .; v_call: TRBV18; j_call: TRBJ1-2; cdr3_nt: TGTGCCAGCTCACCCGGGACACTAGCTAACTATGGCTACACCTTC; cdr3_aa: CASSPGTLANYGYTF
clone_size: .; d_call: TRBD2; v_call: TRBV9; j_call: TRBJ2-1; cdr3_nt: TGTGCCAGCAGCCAGCAGGCTAGCGGCTTCGGAGAGCAGTTCTTC; cdr3_aa: CASSQQASGFGEQFF
clone_size: once; d_call: .; v_call: TRBV21-1; j_call: TRBJ2-7; cdr3_nt: TGTGCCAGGGGGCCCGAACCGGGACTAGCGGGAGGGGAGCAGTACTTC; cdr3_aa: CARGPEPGLAGGEQYF
clone_size: .; d_call: .; v_call: TRBV5-1; j_call: TRBJ2-3; cdr3_nt: TGCGCCAGTCACAGCCTAACCACAGATACGCAGTATTTT; cdr3_aa: CASHSLTTDTQYF
clone_size: .; d_call: TRBD2; v_call: TRBV7-3; j_call: TRBJ2-3; cdr3_nt: TGTGCCAGCAGCCCGGGACTAGCGACAGATACGCAGTATTTT; cdr3_aa: CASSPGLATDTQYF
clone_size: .; d_call: TRBD1; v_call: TRBV6-2/TRBV6-3; j_call: TRBJ1-1; cdr3_nt: TGTGCCAGCAGTTTTTCAGGGGGTAACACTGAAGCTTTCTTT; cdr3_aa: CASSFSGGNTEAFF
clone_size: .; d_call: .; v_call: TRBV7-9; j_call: TRBJ1-1; cdr3_nt: TGTGCCAGCAGCTTAGGAACAGGGTGGGGCACTGAAGCTTTCTTT; cdr3_aa: CASSLGTGWGTEAFF
clone_size: few; d_call: TRBD1; v_call: TRBV5-6; j_call: TRBJ1-1; cdr3_nt: TGTGCCAGCAGCCCCCGGGACAGGGATTCTGAAGCTTTCTTT; cdr3_aa: CASSPRDRDSEAFF
clone_size: many; d_call: .; v_call: TRBV11-3; j_call: TRBJ2-2; cdr3_nt: TGTGCCAGCAGCTCCTACAGGAGAACCGGGGAGCTGTTTTTT; cdr3_aa: CASSSYRRTGELFF
clone_size: .; d_call: TRBD1; v_call: TRBV7-6; j_call: TRBJ2-5; cdr3_nt: TGTGCCAGCAGCTTCCGGGACAGATACCAAGAGACCCAGTACTTC; cdr3_aa: CASSFRDRYQETQYF
clone_size: .; d_call: .; v_call: TRBV2; j_call: TRBJ1-1; cdr3_nt: TGTGCCAGCAGGGAGAGGACAGTTATGAACACTGAAGCTTTCTTT; cdr3_aa: CASRERTVMNTEAFF
clone_size: .; d_call: TRBD2; v_call: TRBV7-9; j_call: TRBJ2-5; cdr3_nt: TGTGCCAGCAGGGGCGGGAGTGGTGGAGAGACCCAGTACTTC; cdr3_aa: CASRGGSGGETQYF
clone_size: .; d_call: .; v_call: TRBV7-8; j_call: TRBJ2-7; cdr3_nt: TGTGCCAGCAGCTTAGAAGAGATCTACGAGCAGTACTTC; cdr3_aa: CASSLEEIYEQYF
clone_size: once; d_call: .; v_call: TRBV4-2; j_call: TRBJ1-2; cdr3_nt: TGTGCCAGCAGCCAAGATAGTAGGGCGGAGGGCTATGGCTACACCTTC; cdr3_aa: CASSQDSRAEGYGYTF
clone_size: .; d_call: .; v_call: TRBV20-1; j_call: TRBJ2-7; cdr3_nt: TGCAGTGCTACAAAGCAAGACGAGCAGTACTTC; cdr3_aa: CSATKQDEQYF